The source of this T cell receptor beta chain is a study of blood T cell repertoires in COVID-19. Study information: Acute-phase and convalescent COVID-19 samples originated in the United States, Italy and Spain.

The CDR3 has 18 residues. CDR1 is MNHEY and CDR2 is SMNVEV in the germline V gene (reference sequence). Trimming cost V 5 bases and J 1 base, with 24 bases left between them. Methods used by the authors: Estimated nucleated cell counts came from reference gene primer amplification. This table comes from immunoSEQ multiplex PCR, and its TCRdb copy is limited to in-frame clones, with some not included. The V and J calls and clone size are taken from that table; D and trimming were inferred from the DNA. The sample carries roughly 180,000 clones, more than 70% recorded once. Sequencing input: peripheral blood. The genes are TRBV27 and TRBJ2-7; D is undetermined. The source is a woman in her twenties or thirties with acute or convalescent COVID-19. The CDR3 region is CASSPFIPKRSESYEQYF. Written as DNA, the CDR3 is TGTGCCAGCAGTCCGTTTATCCCCAAGAGAAGTGAGTCCTACGAGCAGTACTTC.